This T cell receptor (beta chain) derives from a study of shared clonotypes between healthy human individuals (dated by TCRdb to between 2020 and 2021). Looking at the study overall: The cohort included three men and two women between 18 and 49 years of age. To estimate repertoire size and how much clonotype sharing occurs between individuals, the study deeply sequenced the blood TCR repertoires of about five healthy adults. Per donor, leukapheresis produced somewhere between about 0.94 and 10 billion PBMCs. Different laboratories and diverse techniques were used to prepare libraries and sequence TCR repertoires, to increase sequencing depth and limit assay-specific biases.

What the work shows at the level of the full study, not this receptor alone: Sampling was restricted to blood, and TCR repertoires in tissue are likely to differ from TCR repertoires in blood. Based on pairwise subsampling, the degree of clonotype sharing among donors was expected to be affected by sequencing depth. Because the study included a small number of donors, the genetic and exposure-history diversity represented was limited.

The donors were healthy, HIV-negative adults with no recently reported acute infections or vaccinations. Every donor was a Caucasian adult living in Nashville, Tennessee, USA. In the unsorted samples, around 81 million PBMCs were counted, and genomic DNA was extracted using the QIAamp DNA Blood Mini kit. Blood was obtained by leukapheresis, after which PBMCs were separated by Ficoll-Histopaque density gradient centrifugation and cryopreserved in liquid nitrogen vapor phase. Turning to this clone: Its antigen has not been determined. Per-base quality was not reported, and no clone a single base away is much larger than it.

TCR CDR3 regions were amplified from genomic DNA by multiplex PCR using the deep immunoSEQ assay. Genomic DNA extracted from each cell subset was distributed evenly over all wells of several immunoSEQ 96-well plates, and each plate served as one replicate. For unsorted PBMC, each replicate PCR was loaded with roughly 330 ng genomic DNA, equivalent to tens of thousands of T cell genomes. Ten immunoSEQ deep assay plates were used to sequence the unsorted PBMC genomic DNA. The purified libraries were quantified using a Qubit 3.0 fluorometer, sized with a Bioanalyzer 2100, and then quantified again using the KAPA Library Quantification kit. A separate single-read 150-cycle Illumina NextSeq 550 flow cell was used to sequence each immunoSEQ 96-well plate. The source study handled its data this way. Because the immunoSEQ output included only junctional sequences and no quality scores, the filtering could not be the same as the filtering used for full-length reads. To assign V/J genes and CDR3, sequences were annotated against IMGT germline references using PyIR, a Python wrapper for IgBLAST v1.9. Reads with weak V/J assignments (E-value above 1e-6), missing CDR3, stop codons, out-of-frame junctions, or ambiguous translated residues were removed. V3J clonotypes were defined by identical inferred V gene, J gene, and CDR3 amino acid sequence. To compute the percentage overlap between repertoires, the number of shared unique clonotypes was divided by the size of the smaller repertoire. Richness of each repertoire was evaluated using RTK rarefaction, the Chao1 estimator, and Recon v2.1 estimates of unobserved clonotypes. The table comes from immuneACCESS by way of TCRdb, which keeps in-frame sequences with V and J called. Part of the clones is missing from these tables; in studies checked, under half for an unresolved V gene and the rest for unknown reasons. D and trimming were read from the DNA, whereas the V and J calls and clone size are those reported in that table. Across this sample there are about 600,000 clones, with around 78% seen only once. Of the sample, around 12% is held by the ten largest clones.

The germline V and J ends show losses of 4 bases and 5 bases respectively, and no gene match explains 8 bases of the junction. From a lookup of the germline V gene (reference sequence), CDR1 and CDR2 are PRHDT and FYEKMQ. Counted from cysteine to phenylalanine, this CDR3 has 15 amino acids. Just CDR3 DNA is preserved here, 45 bases in frame from base 1. The V and J segments used are TRBV13 and TRBJ2-5; 9 junctional bases match TRBD2. The specimen sequenced was PBMCs. This clonotype was obtained from a woman aged 40 to 50 in good health. Some clones in this sample may be carry-over from other donors' samples. The DNA is TGTGCCAGCAGCTCCCCGCGGGAGGGCGAGGAGACCCAGTACTTC. This encodes CASSSPREGEETQYF.